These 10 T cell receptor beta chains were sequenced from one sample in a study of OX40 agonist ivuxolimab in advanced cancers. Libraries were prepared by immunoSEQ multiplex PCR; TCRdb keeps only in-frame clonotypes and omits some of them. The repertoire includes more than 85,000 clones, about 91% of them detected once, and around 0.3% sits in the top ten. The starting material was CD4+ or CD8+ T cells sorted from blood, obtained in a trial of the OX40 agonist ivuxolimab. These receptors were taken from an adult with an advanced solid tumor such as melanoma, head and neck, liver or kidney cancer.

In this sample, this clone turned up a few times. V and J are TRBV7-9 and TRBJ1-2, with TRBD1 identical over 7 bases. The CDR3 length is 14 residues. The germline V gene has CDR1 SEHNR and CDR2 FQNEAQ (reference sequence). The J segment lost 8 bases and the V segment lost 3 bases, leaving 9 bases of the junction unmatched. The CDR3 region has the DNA TGTGCCAGCAGCTTGGAGATTAAGGGGGCGGGCTACACCTTC. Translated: CASSLEIKGAGYTF.

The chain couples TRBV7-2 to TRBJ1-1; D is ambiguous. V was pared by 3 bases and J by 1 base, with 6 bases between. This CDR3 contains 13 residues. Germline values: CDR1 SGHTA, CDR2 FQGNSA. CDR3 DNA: TGTGCCAGCAGCTTTGCTAAGAACACTGAAGCTTTCTTT. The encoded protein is CASSFAKNTEAFF.

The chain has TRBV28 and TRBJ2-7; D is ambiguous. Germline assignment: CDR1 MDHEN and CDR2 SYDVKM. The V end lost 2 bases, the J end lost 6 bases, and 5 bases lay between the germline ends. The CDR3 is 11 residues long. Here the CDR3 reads CASSLTAEQYF. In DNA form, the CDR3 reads TGTGCCAGCAGTTTAACAGCCGAGCAGTACTTC.

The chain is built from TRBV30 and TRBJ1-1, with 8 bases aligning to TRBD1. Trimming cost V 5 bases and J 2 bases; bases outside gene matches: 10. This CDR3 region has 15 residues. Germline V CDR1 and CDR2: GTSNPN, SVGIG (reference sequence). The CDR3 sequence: CAWFKTAGGNTEAFF. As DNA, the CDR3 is TGTGCCTGGTTTAAGACGGCAGGGGGCAACACTGAAGCTTTCTTT.

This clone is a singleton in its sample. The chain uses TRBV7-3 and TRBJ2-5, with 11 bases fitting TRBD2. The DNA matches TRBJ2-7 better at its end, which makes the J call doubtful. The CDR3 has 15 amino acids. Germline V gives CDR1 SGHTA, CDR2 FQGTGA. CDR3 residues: CASSLRLAGPYEQYF. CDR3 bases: TGTGCCAGCAGCTTAAGACTAGCGGGGCCCTACGAGCAGTACTTC.

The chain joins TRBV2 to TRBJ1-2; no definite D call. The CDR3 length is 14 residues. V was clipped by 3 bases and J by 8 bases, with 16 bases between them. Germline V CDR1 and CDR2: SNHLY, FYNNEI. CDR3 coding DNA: TGTGCCAGCAGTGATACCCCGAGGTTTGACGGCTACACCTTC. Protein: CASSDTPRFDGYTF. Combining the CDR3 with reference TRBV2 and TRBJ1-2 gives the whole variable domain EPEVTQTPSHQVTQMGQEVILRCVPISNHLYFYWYRQILGQKVEFLVSFYNNEISEKSEIFDDQFSVERPDGSNFTLKIRSTKLEDSAMYFCASSDTPRFDGYTFGSGTRLTVV.

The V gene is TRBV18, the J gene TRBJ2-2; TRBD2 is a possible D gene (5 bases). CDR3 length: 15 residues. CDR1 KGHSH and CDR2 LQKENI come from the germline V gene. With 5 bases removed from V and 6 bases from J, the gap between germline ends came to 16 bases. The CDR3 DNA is TGTGCCAGCTCAATTCAGCGGTCGCAATCCGGGGAGCTGTTTTTT. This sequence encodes CASSIQRSQSGELFF. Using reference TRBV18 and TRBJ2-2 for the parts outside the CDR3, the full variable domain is NAGVMQNPRHLVRRRGQEARLRCSPMKGHSHVYWYRQLPEEGLKFMVYLQKENIIDESGMPKERFSAEFPKEGPSILRIQQVVRGDSAAYFCASSIQRSQSGELFFGEGSRLTVL.

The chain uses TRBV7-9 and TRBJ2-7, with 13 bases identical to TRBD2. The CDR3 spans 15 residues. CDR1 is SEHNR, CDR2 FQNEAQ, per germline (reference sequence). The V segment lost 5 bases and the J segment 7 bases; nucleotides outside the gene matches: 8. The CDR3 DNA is TGTGCCAGCAGCACCGGGACTAGCGGGACTCGAGAGCAGTACTTC. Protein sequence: CASSTGTSGTREQYF.

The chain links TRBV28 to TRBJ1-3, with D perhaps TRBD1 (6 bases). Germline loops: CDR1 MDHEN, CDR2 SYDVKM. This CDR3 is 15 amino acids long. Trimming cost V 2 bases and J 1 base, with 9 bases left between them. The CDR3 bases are TGTGCCAGCAGTTTACCCACAGGGTCTGGAAACACCATATATTTT. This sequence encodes CASSLPTGSGNTIYF. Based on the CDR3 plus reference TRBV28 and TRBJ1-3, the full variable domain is DVKVTQSSRYLVKRTGEKVFLECVQDMDHENMFWYRQDPGLGLRLIYFSYDVKMKEKGDIPEGYSVSREKKERFSLILESASTNQTSMYLCASSLPTGSGNTIYFGEGSWLTVV.

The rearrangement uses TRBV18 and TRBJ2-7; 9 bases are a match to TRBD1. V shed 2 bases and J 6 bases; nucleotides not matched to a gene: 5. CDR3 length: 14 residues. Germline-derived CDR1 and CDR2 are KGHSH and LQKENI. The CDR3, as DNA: TGTGCCAGCTCACCAGCCGGGACAGGGTTCGAGCAGTACTTC. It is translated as CASSPAGTGFEQYF.